This T cell receptor beta chain derives from a study of OX40 agonist ivuxolimab in advanced cancers. Germline V CDR1 and CDR2: MDHEN, SYDVKM. The CDR3 spans 13 residues. V lost 8 bases and J lost 8; bases outside the gene matches: 5. Produced via immunoSEQ multiplex PCR; TCRdb's table is partial and in-frame only. The sample includes about 100,000 clones, about 86% seen only once; the top ten take over 4.5%. The specimen comprised CD4+ or CD8+ T cells sorted from blood, sampled in a trial of the OX40 agonist ivuxolimab. This TCR was sampled from an adult with an advanced solid tumor such as melanoma, head and neck, liver or kidney cancer. This chain connects TRBV28 to TRBJ2-1; TRBD2 aligns across 11 bases. The CDR3 coding sequence is TGTGCCAGCCGTAGCGGGGGGGCGGATGAGCAGTTCTTC. It specifies CASRSGGADEQFF.